The 25 T cell receptor beta chains below come from one sample, sequenced in a study of shared clonotypes between healthy human individuals. Method: immunoSEQ multiplex PCR; TCRdb's copy keeps in-frame clones and lacks some. Among 950,000 to 1,200,000 clones listed, approximately 77% were seen once. The material sequenced was memory CD4+ T cells from PBMCs. Subset: CD45RA-negative fraction. These receptors originate from a man aged 18 to 30 in good health. Some clones in this sample may be carry-over from other donors' samples.

The V gene is TRBV6-1, the J gene TRBJ2-5; 10 nucleotides agree with TRBD2. The CDR3 runs to 14 residues. Germline loops: CDR1 MNHNS, CDR2 SASEGT. Germline trimming cut 5 bases from V and 4 bases from J; bases unmatched to any gene: 4. The CDR3 spells CASSSGRAVETQYF. The DNA for the CDR3 is TGTGCCAGCAGTAGCGGGAGGGCCGTAGAGACCCAGTACTTC.

The V call is TRBV19, the J call TRBJ2-1; TRBD2 agrees at 11 bases. CDR1 is LNHDA and CDR2 is SQIVND in the germline V gene (reference sequence). V trimming: 5 bases; J trimming: 6 bases; junction bases outside the gene matches: 6. This CDR3 is 15 amino acids long. The CDR3 here is CASSVELAGANEQFF. CDR3 nucleotide sequence: TGTGCCAGTAGTGTCGAACTAGCGGGAGCCAATGAGCAGTTCTTC.

J is TRBJ2-1 and V is TRBV4-2, with 8 bases lining up with TRBD2. This CDR3 is 16 amino acids long. Germline V lookup: CDR1 LGHNA, CDR2 YNFKEQ. With 1 base clipped from V and 5 bases from J, the junction kept 7 bases outside the gene matches. The DNA of the CDR3 is TGTGCCAGCAGCCAAGTCCCGGGAGGGCAAAACAATGAGCAGTTCTTC. The encoded protein is CASSQVPGGQNNEQFF.

The chain combines TRBV7-3 with TRBJ2-5, with 8 bases that match TRBD2. J was trimmed by 4 bases and V by 5 bases; bases with no gene match: 9. The CDR3 runs to 15 residues. The germline CDR1 and CDR2 sequences are SGHTA and FQGTGA. The CDR3 coding sequence is TGTGCCAGCAGCGCCCGGGCGGGAGGAGGAGAGACCCAGTACTTC. Its translation: CASSARAGGGETQYF.

The chain carries TRBV7-8 and TRBJ1-5; possible D gene TRBD1, 5 bases. Germline CDR1 SGHVS, CDR2 FQNEAQ. V lost 2 bases and J lost 0, with 8 bases in between. The CDR3 sequence is 15 residues long. CDR3 coding DNA: TGTGCCAGCAGCTTATTGAGGGGTAGCAATCAGCCCCAGCATTTT. Encoded protein: CASSLLRGSNQPQHF.

For this clone: The sample has other DNA sequences that encode this CDR3 too. The genes are TRBV29-1 and TRBJ2-5, with D perhaps assigned TRBD1 or TRBD2 (5 bases each). Per germline, CDR1 SQVTM and CDR2 ANQGSEA. The CDR3 runs to 12 residues. Trimming shortened V by 4 bases and J by 4 bases, and 10 bases separated the two germline ends. This CDR3 reads CSVGRAGETQYF. CDR3 nucleotides: TGCAGCGTTGGCAGGGCGGGAGAGACCCAGTACTTC. Supplemented by reference TRBV29-1 and TRBJ2-5, the full variable domain reads SAVISQKPSRDICQRGTSLTIQCQVDSQVTMMFWYRQQPGQSLTLIATANQGSEATYESGFVIDKFPISRPNLTFSTLTVSNMSPEDSSIYLCSVGRAGETQYFGPGTRLLVL.

This clone was counted once. V gene TRBV28 combines with J gene TRBJ2-5; D gene ambiguous. CDR3 length: 15 residues. V dropped 6 bases and J dropped 3 bases, with 17 bases sitting between them. From germline, CDR1 is MDHEN and CDR2 SYDVKM. The CDR3 nucleotides are TGTGCCAGCAGCCAATACCTCGGACGTAAAGAGACCCAGTACTTC. This translates into CASSQYLGRKETQYF.

The genes are TRBV7-8 and TRBJ2-1, with TRBD2 identical over 9 bases. The J segment lost 8 bases and the V segment lost 1 base, leaving 6 bases of the junction unmatched. CDR1 is SGHVS, CDR2 FQNEAQ, per germline. The CDR3 runs to 15 residues. The CDR3 loop is CASSLVVAGVYEQFF. In DNA, the CDR3 is TGTGCCAGCAGCTTAGTGGTAGCGGGAGTGTATGAGCAGTTCTTC.

The gene calls are TRBV7-2 and TRBJ1-1; 8 nucleotides line up with TRBD1. The CDR3 consists of 15 residues. V lost 9 bases and J lost 2; bases outside the gene matches: 11. In germline, CDR1 is SGHTA, CDR2 FQGNSA. Here the CDR3 DNA reads TGTGCCAGTAAAACCACAGGGGGAGGAAACACTGAAGCTTTCTTT. Translating gives CASKTTGGGNTEAFF. The variable domain in full, with the rest retrieved from reference TRBV7-2 and TRBJ1-1, is GAGVSQSPSNKVTEKGKDVELRCDPISGHTALYWYRQSLGQGLEFLIYFQGNSAPDKSGLPSDRFSAERTGGSVSTLTIQRTQQEDSAVYLCASKTTGGGNTEAFFGQGTRLTVV.

The V gene is TRBV4-2, the J gene TRBJ2-2; D uncertain. Germline lookup yields CDR1 LGHNA and CDR2 YNFKEQ. V was cut by 4 bases and J by 4 bases, with 19 bases left in between. CDR3 size: 17 residues. In DNA form, the CDR3 reads TGTGCCAGCAGCCGCAAGGTCCCCGCTGGAGCCACCGGGGAGCTGTTTTTT. Protein: CASSRKVPAGATGELFF.

This chain connects TRBV10-1 to TRBJ2-1, with D unresolved. CDR3 length equals 16 residues. Per the germline V gene, CDR1 is WNHNN and CDR2 is SYGVQD (reference sequence). V gave up 0 bases and J gave up 3 bases, with 12 bases separating them. Written as DNA, the CDR3 is TGCGCCAGCAGTGAGTCGGTAGCAAACTTCTACAATGAGCAGTTCTTC. It yields the protein CASSESVANFYNEQFF.

The chain recombines TRBV2 with TRBJ2-7, with D possibly being TRBD1 (6 bases). The CDR3 length is 14 residues. The germline V and J ends were trimmed by 2 bases and 1 base, with 9 bases remaining between them. CDR1 and CDR2 from the germline V gene are SNHLY and FYNNEI. The CDR3 sequence is CASSEQGQSYEQYF. The CDR3 DNA is TGTGCCAGCAGTGAACAGGGGCAGTCCTACGAGCAGTACTTC.

The V gene is TRBV11-3, the J gene TRBJ1-1; the match to TRBD1 covers 7 bases. Unmatched junction bases numbered 5, after V lost 5 bases and J lost 2 bases. The CDR3 has 14 amino acids. Per germline, CDR1 SGHNT and CDR2 YENEEA. The CDR3 DNA follows: TGTGCCAGCAGCCTACAGGGGCAAAACACTGAAGCTTTCTTT. It specifies CASSLQGQNTEAFF.

The V call is TRBV30, the J call TRBJ1-2; D not resolved. CDR1 is GTSNPN, CDR2 SVGIG, per germline (reference sequence). Between the trimmed V and J ends, which lost 3 bases and 7 bases, there was a span of 15 bases. The CDR3 totals 13 residues. In DNA, the CDR3 is TGTGCCTGGAGGCCAGGCCAGGCGGGTGGCTACACCTTC. It encodes CAWRPGQAGGYTF.

The V and J genes are TRBV23-1 and TRBJ2-7, with TRBD2 matching over 9 bases. Being an ORF, TRBV23-1 has a function that is uncertain. V lost 4 bases, J lost 5 bases, and 15 bases stayed unmatched. CDR3 length equals 17 residues. Here the CDR3 reads CASSRVSGSDLGHEQYF. CDR3 nucleotide sequence: TGCGCCAGCAGTCGCGTTAGCGGGAGTGACCTGGGCCACGAGCAGTACTTC.

The CDR3 sequence is CASSPQGINSEAFF. DNA of the CDR3: TGTGCCAGCAGTCCCCAGGGTATTAATTCTGAAGCTTTCTTT. The chain uses TRBV6-5 and TRBJ1-1; possible D gene TRBD1, 5 bases. The germline CDR1 and CDR2 sequences are MNHEY and SVGAGI. This CDR3 has 14 residues. V was clipped by 5 bases and J by 6 bases, with 16 bases between them.

In nucleotides, the CDR3 is TGTGCCAGCAGCTCTCAAGCCCGGGGAAACACTGAAGCTTTCTTT. It encodes CASSSQARGNTEAFF. The chain combines TRBV7-2 with TRBJ1-1; unclear D gene. This CDR3 is built from 15 residues. V was trimmed by 4 bases and J by 2 bases, leaving 14 bases between them. CDR1 and CDR2 (germline): SGHTA, FQGNSA. Full variable domain (rest looked up from reference TRBV7-2 and TRBJ1-1): GAGVSQSPSNKVTEKGKDVELRCDPISGHTALYWYRQSLGQGLEFLIYFQGNSAPDKSGLPSDRFSAERTGGSVSTLTIQRTQQEDSAVYLCASSSQARGNTEAFFGQGTRLTVV.

The V call is TRBV7-8, the J call TRBJ2-3, with 8 bases that match TRBD2. After removal of 3 bases from V and 3 bases from J, the junction contained 8 bases not matched to a gene. In germline, CDR1 is SGHVS, CDR2 FQNEAQ. This CDR3 spans 16 amino acids. The CDR3 DNA reads as TGTGCCAGCAGCTTGGGCGGGAGGCGGGGAACAGATACGCAGTATTTT. Its translation: CASSLGGRRGTDTQYF.

A word on this clone: Being one base from a much bigger clone, this may be a read error. This chain joins TRBV30 and TRBJ2-7; 7 positions match TRBD2. The CDR3 sequence is 14 residues long. Per the germline V gene, CDR1 is GTSNPN and CDR2 is SVGIG (reference sequence). The J segment lost 9 bases and the V segment lost 8 bases, leaving 19 bases of the junction unmatched. The CDR3 spells CAGYEGGRGNGQYF. The CDR3 DNA reads as TGTGCCGGATATGAGGGCGGGAGAGGGAACGGGCAGTACTTC.

The V gene is TRBV7-2, the J gene TRBJ2-5; 8 bases line up with TRBD1. Germline V CDR1 and CDR2: SGHTA, FQGNSA. V was pared by 5 bases and J by 1 base, with 3 bases of the junction left unmatched. The CDR3 contains 14 residues. CDR3 nucleotide sequence: TGTGCCAGCAGCCCCGACAGGGGCCAAGAGACCCAGTACTTC. It translates to CASSPDRGQETQYF.

In nucleotides, the CDR3 is TGTGCCAGCAGCGACGGAAGCTCCTACGAGCAGTACTTC. Translating gives CASSDGSSYEQYF. The genes are TRBV9 and TRBJ2-7; no clear D gene. CDR1 SGDLS and CDR2 YYNGEE come from the germline V gene. V was shortened by 3 bases and J by 0 bases, with 7 bases between the two germline ends. The CDR3 extends over 13 amino acids.

The chain employs TRBV11-2 and TRBJ2-7; D possibly corresponds to TRBD1 (5 bases). This CDR3 is built from 17 residues. Germline-derived CDR1 and CDR2 are SGHAT and FQNNGV. Deletions cut 0 bases from V and 1 base from J, with 16 bases between. The CDR3 protein is CASSLDSPAGYSYEQYF. The CDR3 region has the DNA TGTGCCAGCAGCTTAGATAGTCCGGCAGGGTATTCCTACGAGCAGTACTTC. Complete variable domain (other parts from reference TRBV11-2 and TRBJ2-7): EAGVAQSPRYKIIEKRQSVAFWCNPISGHATLYWYQQILGQGPKLLIQFQNNGVVDDSQLPKDRFSAERLKGVDSTLKIQPAKLEDSAVYLCASSLDSPAGYSYEQYFGPGTRLTVT.

The sample holds many counts of this clone. CDR3 DNA sequence: TGCAGTGCTCCCCGAGGACGCGAGCAGTACTTC. The encoded protein is CSAPRGREQYF. The chain employs TRBV20-1 and TRBJ2-7; D is unresolved. The CDR3 is 11 residues long. V lost 5 bases, J lost 6 bases, and 11 bases lay in between. Germline CDR1 reads DFQATT; CDR2 reads SNEGSKA (reference sequence).

This clone was observed a single time. Just one base apart from a much larger clone, this may be a read error. The chain couples TRBV10-3 to TRBJ1-6, with TRBD1 matching over 7 bases. The germline CDR1 and CDR2 sequences are ENHRY and SYGVKD. The CDR3 runs to 15 residues. Losses at the gene ends were 10 bases for V and 11 bases for J; bases not matched to a gene: 17. Written as DNA, the CDR3 is TGTGCCAGCATTTTTAGACAGGGAAATATTCCACCCCTCCACTTT. Amino acids: CASIFRQGNIPPLHF.

This clone has only a few counts. This chain uses TRBV5-5 with TRBJ2-5, with D possibly TRBD2 on 7 matching bases. Trimming took 3 bases from V and 5 from J, leaving 14 bases between them. The length of the CDR3 is 14 residues. Germline V gene data show CDR1 as SGHKS and CDR2 as YYEKEE (reference sequence). The CDR3 DNA sequence: TGTGCCAGCAGCTCGACCGGGGGGCGTGAGACCCAGTACTTC. This codes for CASSSTGGRETQYF.